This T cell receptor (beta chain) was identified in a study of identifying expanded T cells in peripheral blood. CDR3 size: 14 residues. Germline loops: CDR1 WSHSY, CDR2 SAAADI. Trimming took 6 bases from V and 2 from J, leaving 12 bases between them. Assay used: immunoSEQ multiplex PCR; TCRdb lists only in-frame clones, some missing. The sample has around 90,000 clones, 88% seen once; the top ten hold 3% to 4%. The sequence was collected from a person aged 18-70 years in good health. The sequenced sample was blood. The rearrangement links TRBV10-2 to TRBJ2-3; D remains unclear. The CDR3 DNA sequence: TGCGCCAGCAGCAGAGGAACTCTCACAGATACGCAGTATTTT. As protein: CASSRGTLTDTQYF.